The source of this T cell receptor beta chain is a study of Graves' ophthalmopathy and Graves' hyperthyroidism. General study results and limits: The 13-signature model separated ophthalmopathy from stable hyperthyroidism at almost 90% sensitivity and around 81% specificity. The model achieved under 71% sensitivity and about 76% specificity for ophthalmopathy progression. In blood, most expanded thyroid clonotypes above 0.001 frequency were also detected.

RNA transcripts yielded amplified TCR beta CDR3 regions. First-round RT-PCR employed HTBI primers, with a second-round multiplex PCR after it. Each CDR3 protein gets one entry after TCRdb re-called the multiplex PCR reads with MiXCR. The profile shows 1 million to 1.3 million distinct CDR3 sequences, about two fifths of them singletons. In germline, CDR1 is SGHAT, CDR2 FQNNGV. The CDR3 has 14 amino acids. V was cut by 0 bases and J by 5 bases, with 10 bases left in between. It was on clinical symptoms, serum thyroxine, TRAb, thyroid ultrasound and orbital computed tomography that diagnosis relied. This clonotype has a handful of counts. Its antigen is unknown.

Sequenced: peripheral blood or thyroid tissue (not recorded which). The clonotype originates from an adult man with Graves' hyperthyroidism. The rearrangement joins TRBV11-2 to TRBJ2-5; no firm D call. The CDR3 is CASSLDVGWETQYF. Written as DNA, the CDR3 is TGTGCCAGCAGCTTAGATGTAGGGTGGGAGACCCAGTACTTC.